This T cell receptor beta chain was obtained from a study of T cells in Graves' hyperthyroidism and ophthalmopathy (dated by TCRdb to between 2018 and 2021). In terms of the full investigation: Peripheral blood samples were taken at the time of initial diagnosis, prior to any treatment. A discovery cohort of about a hundred patients, roughly 43 with Graves' ophthalmopathy and about 58 with stable Graves' hyperthyroidism, was used to find distinguishing TCR V-J signatures. Prospective prediction of ophthalmopathy was tested in an independent validation cohort consisting of 18 hyperthyroidism patients and about 17 patients who later progressed to ophthalmopathy. The roughly 94 discovery patients were randomly divided into training and test sets at a 7:3 ratio. The study also compared thyroid tissue and blood T-cell repertoires from over 5 Graves' hyperthyroidism patients. Following sampling, methimazole starting at 30 mg daily was given to hyperthyroidism patients, and high-dose intravenous methylprednisolone was given to ophthalmopathy patients. According to the paper, TCR Vbeta CDR3 sequencing was carried out on 135 peripheral blood samples, which came from around 43 ophthalmopathy, 70 to 80 hyperthyroidism and some 17 progressor patients.

General study outcomes and caveats: Most expanded thyroid clonotypes (frequency above 0.001) were also found in blood, which suggests that blood repertoires may mirror thyroid immune responses. During validation, the model predicted progression to ophthalmopathy a median of about 6.5 months ahead of onset, with more than 60% sensitivity and around 73% specificity. Ophthalmopathy was separated from stable hyperthyroidism by a 13 V-J signature model, with approximately 90% sensitivity and about 81% specificity obtained in cross-validation and 80%/75% obtained in testing. No statistical method was used to fix the sample size in advance, and group allocation was not hidden from the investigators.

Moderately to severely active disease, a Clinical Activity Score of at least 3, a NOSPECS grade of at least 4, and a duration under 3 months were present in ophthalmopathy patients. Patients with uncontrolled infections, other autoimmune diseases, pregnancy or lactation were excluded. Diagnoses relied on clinical symptoms, serum thyroxine and TRAb, thyroid ultrasound and orbital computed tomography. PBMCs were separated from approximately 10 ml of fresh peripheral blood using Ficoll-Paque density gradient centrifugation. Total RNA was extracted using Trizol reagent, and RNA quality was assessed on an Agilent 2100 Bioanalyzer. V was cut back by 6 bases and J by 0 bases, leaving a gap of 9 bases between them. Its CDR3 holds 15 amino acids, cysteine through phenylalanine. The CDR3 DNA has 45 bases and is translated from base 1. CDR1 is given as MDHEN and CDR2 as SYDVKM, both from the germline V gene.

The TCR beta CDR3 regions were amplified from RNA transcripts. For the first round of RT-PCR on the TCR CDR3, the HTBI primer set was used together with the Qiagen OneStep RT-PCR kit. A second multiplex PCR round built the libraries, followed by size selection and purification. The libraries were sequenced on an Illumina HiSeq2000 using paired-end 100 bp reads. The published analysis was carried out like this. Raw data were processed with SOAPnuke, discarding reads with adapters, uncalled bases, mean Phred below 15, or no exact constant-primer or identifier match. High-quality paired reads were merged with COPE v1.2.5, and unique nucleotide sequences were defined as clonotypes. MiTCR v1.1 was used to align clonotypes to the IMGT TRBV, TRBD and TRBJ reference segments. The analysis included only V-J combinations with a frequency above 0.0001, which together covered around 99% of the repertoires. A TCS score was defined as the ratio of F50 (clonal expansion) to E x V (chaos), with BLOSUM62-based TCRdist applied between CDR3 peptides within each V-J. Welch's t-statistics and random forest reduced just over 500 V-J features to 10 to 15, which were used in a naive Bayes classifier (R e1071). TCRdb reran the public reads through fastp at Q25 and MiXCR, keeping productive beta chains. Duplicate CDR3 protein sequences are folded into a single record with the most common DNA and genes. The V and J calls were determined by TCRdb, not by the authors. A total of 220,000 or so distinct CDR3 sequences appear in this sample, about 16% of them only once. The top ten hold less than 35% of the sample.

This clonotype occurred many times. It has no known antigen specificity. Nothing much larger sits one base from this clone, and base qualities are not available. Sequencing input: blood. The chain links TRBV28 with TRBJ2-6; no D segment can be confidently identified. This receptor was obtained from a young woman with Graves' ophthalmopathy. CDR3 protein: CASRKDGSGANVLTF. The DNA sequence follows: TGTGCCAGCAGGAAGGACGGCTCTGGGGCCAACGTCCTGACTTTC.